A single sample is the source of the 16 T cell receptor beta chains below, sequenced in a study of cytomegalovirus exposure and HLA in healthy donors. A multiplex PCR was run with 60 Vbeta primers and 13 Jbeta primers. Only in-frame clones appear in the TCRdb table, and some are missing; sequencing was by immunoSEQ multiplex PCR. Of 170,000 or so clones in the sample, over 75% are singletons; the top ten hold less than 0.65%. The sequencing input was PBMCs. The receptors come from a woman aged 45-65 years in good health and CMV-seronegative.

The rearrangement joins TRBV6-5 to TRBJ2-3; no definite D call. This CDR3 is built from 15 residues. Germline CDR1 and CDR2: MNHEY and SVGAGI. Trimming took off 0 bases at V and 1 base at J, with 8 bases between the two ends. The CDR3 reads CASSYSGRGTDTQYF. CDR3 in DNA: TGTGCCAGCAGTTACTCGGGTCGGGGCACAGATACGCAGTATTTT.

This chain joins TRBV27 and TRBJ1-2; the match to TRBD1 covers 7 bases. V shed 5 bases and J 5 bases; nucleotides not matched to a gene: 2. Germline V gives CDR1 MNHEY, CDR2 SMNVEV (reference sequence). There are 12 residues in the CDR3. CDR3 nucleotides: TGTGCCAGCAGTGCACAGGGGTATGGCTACACCTTC. Its translation: CASSAQGYGYTF.

The rearrangement uses TRBV29-1 and TRBJ2-3, with 9 bases that match TRBD1. Trimming took 7 bases from V and 1 from J; bases not matched to a gene: 9. Germline V CDR1 and CDR2: SQVTM, ANQGSEA. The CDR3 spans 15 residues. CDR3 amino acids: CSAQQGAEGTDTQYF. CDR3 nucleotides: TGCAGCGCCCAACAGGGGGCTGAGGGCACAGATACGCAGTATTTT.

The chain joins TRBV11-2 to TRBJ2-2; weak D call: TRBD2 (7 bases). This CDR3 has 15 amino acids. The ends were cut back, 5 bases at V and 6 bases at J, with 16 bases in the middle. CDR1 and CDR2 (germline): SGHAT, FQNNGV. In DNA form, the CDR3 reads TGTGCCAGCAGCCCCCCGGGGGGCCTCGCCGGGGAGCTGTTTTTT. Its translation: CASSPPGGLAGELFF.

The chain joins TRBV28 to TRBJ2-7; 11 bases agree with TRBD1. The J segment lost 3 bases and the V segment lost 3 bases, leaving 4 bases of the junction unmatched. Germline lookup yields CDR1 MDHEN and CDR2 SYDVKM. This CDR3 is built from 15 residues. The DNA of the CDR3 is TGTGCCAGCAGTTTGGGGACAGGGGGATTCTACGAGCAGTACTTC. It codes for CASSLGTGGFYEQYF.

On this clone itself: At the DNA level, this CDR3 is encoded by other sequences in the same sample as well. The CDR3 DNA reads TGTGCCAGCAGCGTAGACAGTTCCTACGAGCAGTACTTC. This translates into CASSVDSSYEQYF. The chain employs TRBV9 and TRBJ2-7; D gene ambiguous. The V gene lost 0 bases and the J gene lost 1 base, with 5 bases spanning the gap. Germline CDR1 SGDLS, CDR2 YYNGEE. This CDR3 region has 13 residues.

This clone was seen only once. The CDR3 here is CASMGEGYGYTF. CDR3 DNA sequence: TGTGCCAGCATGGGGGAGGGCTATGGCTACACCTTC. V and J are TRBV6-1 and TRBJ1-2, with D maybe TRBD1 (5 bases). The CDR3 sequence is 12 residues long. Germline CDR1 is MNHNS and CDR2 is SASEGT. Trimming removed 7 bases at V and 4 bases at J, with 10 bases between.

This clone has just a few counts. The gene calls are TRBV30 and TRBJ2-1; 7 bases are a match to TRBD2. Germline CDR1 and CDR2: GTSNPN and SVGIG (reference sequence). V trimming: 0 bases; J trimming: 5 bases; junction bases outside the gene matches: 4. This CDR3 region has 14 residues. CDR3 sequence: CAWSVLALDNEQFF. In DNA form, the CDR3 reads TGTGCCTGGAGTGTACTAGCGCTGGACAATGAGCAGTTCTTC.

The genes are TRBV28 and TRBJ1-1; 7 nucleotides line up with TRBD1. Germline V gene sequence: CDR1 MDHEN, CDR2 SYDVKM. The CDR3 length is 13 residues. V was clipped by 2 bases and J by 8 bases; unmatched bases: 5. CDR3: CASSLVGQQEAFF. CDR3 DNA sequence: TGTGCCAGCAGTTTAGTGGGACAGCAAGAAGCTTTCTTT.

V gene TRBV28 combines with J gene TRBJ2-5, with 11 bases fitting TRBD2. CDR3 size: 13 residues. Germline V lookup: CDR1 MDHEN, CDR2 SYDVKM. After removal of 6 bases from V and 5 bases from J, the junction contained 2 bases not matched to a gene. The CDR3 spells CASRASGGETQYF. CDR3 coding DNA: TGTGCCAGCAGGGCTAGCGGGGGGGAGACCCAGTACTTC. The full variable domain, its missing parts supplied by reference TRBV28 and TRBJ2-5, is DVKVTQSSRYLVKRTGEKVFLECVQDMDHENMFWYRQDPGLGLRLIYFSYDVKMKEKGDIPEGYSVSREKKERFSLILESASTNQTSMYLCASRASGGETQYFGPGTRLLVL.

V and J are TRBV9 and TRBJ1-1, with D maybe TRBD1 (5 bases). There are 12 residues in the CDR3. V lost 3 bases and J 6 bases, leaving 9 bases between the germline ends. Germline CDR1 and CDR2: SGDLS and YYNGEE. The CDR3 sequence is CASSAQGSEAFF. The CDR3 DNA sequence: TGTGCCAGCAGCGCCCAGGGATCTGAAGCTTTCTTT.

V and J are TRBV10-3 and TRBJ1-1, with D possibly matching TRBD1 (6 bases). The germline gives CDR1 ENHRY, CDR2 SYGVKD. V lost 7 bases to trimming and J lost 0 bases, with 9 bases between them. CDR3 length: 13 amino acids. In DNA form, the CDR3 reads TGTGCCATCATTGGACAGTTGAACACTGAAGCTTTCTTT. Translation gives CAIIGQLNTEAFF.

In its sample, this clone was seen a few times. The rearrangement uses TRBV19 and TRBJ2-3; 8 bases map to TRBD2. The trim removed 7 bases at V and 5 bases at J, leaving 8 bases unmatched. The CDR3 totals 14 residues. Germline CDR1 LNHDA, CDR2 SQIVND (reference sequence). The CDR3 DNA is TGTGCCAGTATAGACGGGGGGGTTGGAGATACGCAGTATTTT. It is translated as CASIDGGVGDTQYF. The complete variable domain, with remaining parts taken from reference TRBV19 and TRBJ2-3, reads DGGITQSPKYLFRKEGQNVTLSCEQNLNHDAMYWYRQDPGQGLRLIYYSQIVNDFQKGDIAEGYSVSREKKESFPLTVTSAQKNPTAFYLCASIDGGVGDTQYFGPGTRLTVL.

J is TRBJ2-7 and V is TRBV19; the match to TRBD1 covers 8 bases. The trim removed 1 base at V and 6 bases at J, leaving 5 bases unmatched. CDR3 length equals 14 residues. CDR1 and CDR2 (germline): LNHDA, SQIVND (reference sequence). CDR3 protein: CASSIGGTGGEQYF. CDR3 nucleotide sequence: TGTGCCAGTAGTATAGGCGGGACAGGAGGCGAGCAGTACTTC.

V usage is TRBV19 and J usage is TRBJ2-7; weak D call: TRBD1 (7 bases). Germline V gives CDR1 LNHDA, CDR2 SQIVND (reference sequence). This CDR3 comprises 15 residues. Trimming took off 7 bases at V and 6 bases at J, with 22 bases between the two ends. The CDR3 here is CASKQTETGTSEQYF. Here the CDR3 DNA reads TGTGCCAGTAAGCAAACTGAGACAGGGACTTCCGAGCAGTACTTC. Full variable domain (missing parts from reference TRBV19 and TRBJ2-7): DGGITQSPKYLFRKEGQNVTLSCEQNLNHDAMYWYRQDPGQGLRLIYYSQIVNDFQKGDIAEGYSVSREKKESFPLTVTSAQKNPTAFYLCASKQTETGTSEQYFGPGTRLTVT.

Only one count was recorded for this clone. The chain combines TRBV19 with TRBJ2-4; D remains ambiguous. Germline CDR1 reads LNHDA; CDR2 reads SQIVND (reference sequence). V lost 5 bases and J 2 bases, leaving 10 bases between the germline ends. The CDR3 extends over 14 amino acids. This CDR3 is CASSLPGSKNIQYF. Here the CDR3 DNA reads TGTGCCAGTAGTCTCCCAGGCTCCAAAAACATTCAGTACTTC. Looking up the rest from reference TRBV19 and TRBJ2-4 gives the full variable domain: DGGITQSPKYLFRKEGQNVTLSCEQNLNHDAMYWYRQDPGQGLRLIYYSQIVNDFQKGDIAEGYSVSREKKESFPLTVTSAQKNPTAFYLCASSLPGSKNIQYFGAGTRLSVL.